The text below deals with one T cell receptor (beta chain). Its matching antigen is unknown. V dropped 5 bases and J dropped 1; count of bases not matched to a gene: 4. The CDR3 spans 17 residues. Germline-derived CDR1 and CDR2 are SEHNR and FQNEAQ (reference sequence). Nominal health characterized the donors when sampled, though unrecorded immune exposures were likely. PCR primers comprised 60 Vbeta and 13 Jbeta primers. The protocol was immunoSEQ multiplex PCR, while the TCRdb copy is restricted to in-frame clones and leaves out a portion. The sample shows 150,000 to 200,000 clones, 60% to 85% of them seen only once. These data belong to a study of cytomegalovirus exposure and HLA in healthy donors. General study points: Later on, an analysis showed TCR association rates differing by HLA locus, with DRB1 the most and HLA-C the fewest.

Sequencing was performed on PBMCs. This receptor was taken from a woman aged 25 to 39 in good health and CMV-seronegative. This chain joins TRBV7-9 and TRBJ2-2, with 13 nucleotides matching TRBD2. CDR3 protein: CASSPRLAGGNTGELFF. In DNA, the CDR3 is TGTGCCAGCAGCCCCCGACTAGCGGGGGGGAACACCGGGGAGCTGTTTTTT. The entire variable domain, with the rest obtained from reference TRBV7-9 and TRBJ2-2, is as follows: DTGVSQNPRHKITKRGQNVTFRCDPISEHNRLYWYRQTLGQGPEFLTYFQNEAQLEKSRLLSDRFSAERPKGSFSTLEIQRTEQGDSAMYLCASSPRLAGGNTGELFFGEGSRLTVL.